This TCR beta chain is drawn from a study of blood T cell repertoires in COVID-19. Profiling relied on immunoSEQ multiplex PCR, and the TCRdb table lists in-frame clones only, not all of them. In the table there are 350,000 or so clones, 90% of which are singletons. Germline trimming cut 5 bases from V and 3 bases from J; bases unmatched to any gene: 12. The CDR3 has 16 amino acids. Germline V lookup: CDR1 LNHDA, CDR2 SQIVND (reference sequence). The receptor was isolated from a man younger than 35 with active or convalescent COVID-19. The rearrangement links TRBV19 to TRBJ1-1; 7 nucleotides line up with TRBD1. Sequencing was done on a sample of peripheral blood. CDR3 sequence: CASSPGTAQLHTEAFF. The CDR3, as DNA: TGTGCCAGTAGTCCTGGGACAGCGCAACTCCACACTGAAGCTTTCTTT.